The sequence of this TCR beta chain was determined in a study of blood T cell repertoires in COVID-19 (TCRdb year 2020). Regarding the research as a whole: Collaborator samples came from the United States, Italy and Spain and covered acute and convalescent phases of COVID-19. The material from the prospective study consisted of cDNA or gDNA derived from T cells, B-cell-depleted T cells, or PBMCs. Subjects who had been exposed to COVID-19, were actively infected with it, or had recovered from it provided the deeply sampled blood TCRbeta repertoires that made up the dataset. The repertoires were released in a freely available public database intended as a resource for research on the immune response to SARS-CoV-2. Samples came from the ongoing ImmuneRACE study (first 160 participants) plus 1,254 subjects from 6 global collaborators. The sample metadata nearly always contained a de-identified subject ID, COVID-19 status, age in years and sex. Where HLA class I and class II types were available, the types were taken from metadata supplied by the sample provider, not from assay-based typing.

A remark on this clone: Its antigen is still unknown. No base quality values were provided; no much bigger clone lies one nucleotide off. Additional DNA sequences in this sample encode the identical CDR3.

Whole blood was collected in K2EDTA tubes by collaborating institutions according to the institutions' own protocols. For TCRbeta analysis, collaborators shipped samples as frozen whole blood, isolated PBMCs, or DNA extracted from either of those sample types. General findings and caveats noted by the study authors: The quantity of clinical and demographic metadata differed by source and by participant and was supplied without curation.

The trim is 2 bases for V and 8 bases for J, with a gap of 9 bases between the germline ends. The CDR3 contains 11 residues, cysteine and phenylalanine counted. Solely the CDR3 DNA is kept, with 33 bases framed from the first base. The CDR1 and CDR2 encoded by the germline V gene (reference sequence) are GTSNPN and SVGIG. The immunoSEQ Assay, a bias-controlled multiplex PCR, was used to amplify TCRbeta CDR3 regions from genomic DNA. As for the authors' bioinformatics: Within the assay, amplification of reference gene primers was used to estimate how many nucleated cells each sample contained. To quantify the absolute abundance of each unique TCRbeta CDR3 rearrangement, sequence reads were collapsed and filtered. For each sample, productive Simpson clonality was calculated as the square root of Simpson's diversity index across productive rearrangements. TCRdb limited this immuneACCESS table to in-frame rearrangements with V and J called. A share of clones is missing; checked studies link under half to unresolved V genes, and the rest is unexplained. D and trimming were read from the DNA, whereas the V and J calls and clone size are those reported in that table. The sample table contains around 80,000 clones; only one count was recorded for over 75% of them. Clones ranked in the top ten supply 9.5% to 15% of the sample.

The chain is encoded by TRBV30 joined to TRBJ1-2, with the D segment identity uncertain. This TCR was sampled from an elderly man with acute or convalescent COVID-19. Input material: peripheral blood. At the DNA level, the sequence is TGTGCCTGGAGTCCAGGCGGGGGCTACACCTTC. This translates into CAWSPGGGYTF.